One sample yielded the 18 T cell receptor beta chains listed below, sequenced in a study of cytomegalovirus exposure and HLA in healthy donors. PCR used 60 Vbeta primers and 13 Jbeta primers. The table came from immunoSEQ multiplex PCR; TCRdb's copy has only in-frame clones and leaves some out. The sample lists 95,000 to 150,000 clones; 75% to 85% were seen once. Sequenced: PBMCs. Receptor source: a man aged 40-55 years in good health and CMV-seronegative.

This clone was seen only a few times. The chain couples TRBV6-1 to TRBJ1-1, with D possibly being TRBD1 (6 bases). Trimming shortened V by 7 bases and J by 4 bases, and 19 bases separated the two germline ends. The germline CDR1 and CDR2 sequences are MNHNS and SASEGT. CDR3 length: 15 residues. The chain's CDR3 is CASTPQGALATEAFF. CDR3 nucleotide sequence: TGTGCCAGCACCCCACAGGGTGCATTGGCCACTGAAGCTTTCTTT.

The genes are TRBV19 and TRBJ1-5, with TRBD1 identical over 7 bases. The germline V gene encodes CDR1 LNHDA and CDR2 SQIVND (reference sequence). The CDR3 is 14 amino acids. Germline trimming cut 6 bases from V and 3 bases from J; bases unmatched to any gene: 5. The CDR3 region has the DNA TGTGCCAGTAGAATGGGGACAGACAATCAGCCCCAGCATTTT. Translating it yields CASRMGTDNQPQHF.

This clone showed up just a few times. The chain uses TRBV5-1 and TRBJ1-2, with 9 bases that match TRBD1. The CDR3 is 13 residues long. Germline CDR1 SGHRS, CDR2 YFSETQ. Trimming removed 3 bases from V and 6 bases from J; junction bases left unmatched: 3. CDR3 in DNA: TGCGCCAGCAGCTCCGGACAGGGGCATGGCTACACCTTC. It codes for CASSSGQGHGYTF. Together with reference TRBV5-1 and TRBJ1-2, the CDR3 gives the full variable domain: KAGVTQTPRYLIKTRGQQVTLSCSPISGHRSVSWYQQTPGQGLQFLFEYFSETQRNKGNFPGRFSGRQFSNSRSEMNVSTLELGDSALYLCASSSGQGHGYTFGSGTRLTVV.

This clone appeared a few times. V is TRBV27 and J is TRBJ2-7; D not resolved. V was shortened by 2 bases and J by 4 bases, with 9 bases between the two germline ends. This CDR3 has 13 residues. Germline loops: CDR1 MNHEY, CDR2 SMNVEV (reference sequence). The CDR3 protein is CASSLQVGYEQYF. DNA for the CDR3: TGTGCCAGCAGTTTACAAGTCGGGTACGAGCAGTACTTC.

This rearrangement joins TRBV18 to TRBJ2-2, with 8 bases matching TRBD1. This CDR3 region has 16 residues. Germline V gene data show CDR1 as KGHSH and CDR2 as LQKENI. Unmatched junction bases numbered 1, after V lost 0 bases and J lost 1 base. The CDR3 reads CASSPPGTGNTGELFF. The CDR3, as DNA: TGTGCCAGCTCACCACCCGGGACAGGGAACACCGGGGAGCTGTTTTTT.

The gene calls are TRBV5-1 and TRBJ2-3, with 10 bases aligning to TRBD1. The germline V gene has CDR1 SGHRS and CDR2 YFSETQ. Trimming removed 5 bases from V and 2 bases from J; junction bases left unmatched: 11. There are 17 residues in the CDR3. The chain's CDR3 is CASSYAPGQGFTDTQYF. The CDR3 bases are TGCGCCAGCAGTTACGCGCCGGGACAGGGGTTCACAGATACGCAGTATTTT. The entire variable domain, with the rest obtained from reference TRBV5-1 and TRBJ2-3, is as follows: KAGVTQTPRYLIKTRGQQVTLSCSPISGHRSVSWYQQTPGQGLQFLFEYFSETQRNKGNFPGRFSGRQFSNSRSEMNVSTLELGDSALYLCASSYAPGQGFTDTQYFGPGTRLTVL.

V is TRBV6-1 and J is TRBJ1-4; a weak D match, TRBD1 (5 bases). Germline loops: CDR1 MNHNS, CDR2 SASEGT. The CDR3 runs to 13 residues. The germline V and J ends were trimmed by 4 bases and 8 bases, with 11 bases remaining between them. For the CDR3, the DNA is TGTGCCAGCAGTGTCCAGGGTAGCGAAAAACTGTTTTTT. This encodes CASSVQGSEKLFF.

The chain uses TRBV4-3 and TRBJ2-7; D is possibly TRBD2 (6 bases). Germline CDR1 is LGHNA and CDR2 is YSLEER. The CDR3 totals 16 residues. Trimming took off 0 bases at V and 3 bases at J, with 15 bases between the two ends. The CDR3 sequence: CASSQDRGTGFYEQYF. CDR3 bases: TGCGCCAGCAGCCAAGACCGGGGGACGGGATTCTACGAGCAGTACTTC.

The V call is TRBV11-2, the J call TRBJ2-5; 10 bases are shared with TRBD1. The closer fit of TRBJ2-7 to the DNA end suggests the J call may be wrong. This CDR3 is built from 14 residues. Germline V CDR1 and CDR2: SGHAT, FQNNGV. This CDR3 is CASSIGQGGYEQYF. The CDR3 region has the DNA TGTGCCAGCAGCATAGGACAGGGGGGCTACGAGCAGTACTTC.

This clone was recorded a few times. The chain combines TRBV30 with TRBJ1-4; 7 bases agree with TRBD1. This CDR3 comprises 14 residues. Germline assignment: CDR1 GTSNPN and CDR2 SVGIG (reference sequence). With V trimmed by 2 bases and J by 7 bases, 7 bases remained unmatched. CDR3 amino acids: CAWSRDRGSEKLFF. The CDR3 DNA follows: TGTGCCTGGAGTAGGGACAGAGGGAGTGAAAAACTGTTTTTT.

The V and J genes are TRBV9 and TRBJ2-2; 7 positions match TRBD2. Germline trimming cut 3 bases from V and 1 base from J; bases unmatched to any gene: 6. Looked up from germline, CDR1 is SGDLS and CDR2 is YYNGEE. The CDR3 is 16 amino acids. The CDR3 DNA reads TGTGCCAGCAGCGCAGGCGGGGGTCTGAACACCGGGGAGCTGTTTTTT. Translated, it gives CASSAGGGLNTGELFF.

This clone has just a few counts. The CDR3 reads CASTRGQGSFGELFF. The CDR3 region has the DNA TGTGCCAGCACCAGGGGGCAGGGATCATTCGGGGAGCTGTTTTTT. This chain connects TRBV6-5 to TRBJ2-2, with 8 bases aligning to TRBD1. The V and J ends lost 7 bases and 7 bases, in that order; junction bases with no gene match: 11. This CDR3 spans 15 amino acids. Per the germline V gene, CDR1 is MNHEY and CDR2 is SVGAGI.

The gene calls are TRBV5-8 and TRBJ2-7, with 7 bases aligning to TRBD1. V was pared by 5 bases and J by 0 bases, with 5 bases of the junction left unmatched. The germline V gene has CDR1 SGHTS and CDR2 YDEGEE. There are 14 residues in the CDR3. The CDR3 sequence is CASRSGTDSYEQYF. The CDR3 DNA reads TGTGCCAGCAGGTCCGGGACAGACTCCTACGAGCAGTACTTC.

This clone was observed a single time. V usage is TRBV7-9 and J usage is TRBJ2-7, with D possibly TRBD2 on 5 matching bases. From germline, CDR1 is SEHNR and CDR2 FQNEAQ (reference sequence). V was cut by 5 bases and J by 3 bases, with 8 bases left in between. The CDR3 has 12 residues. This CDR3 reads CASSPGGYEQYF. For the CDR3, the DNA is TGTGCCAGCAGCCCAGGAGGCTACGAGCAGTACTTC. Complete variable domain (other parts from reference TRBV7-9 and TRBJ2-7): DTGVSQNPRHKITKRGQNVTFRCDPISEHNRLYWYRQTLGQGPEFLTYFQNEAQLEKSRLLSDRFSAERPKGSFSTLEIQRTEQGDSAMYLCASSPGGYEQYFGPGTRLTVT.

This clone was detected a few times. The chain joins TRBV5-4 to TRBJ2-7, with no clear D. The CDR3 length is 11 residues. The V end lost 5 bases, the J end lost 6 bases, and 9 bases lay between the germline ends. Germline V gene lookup returns CDR1 SGHNT and CDR2 YYREEE (reference sequence). In DNA form, the CDR3 reads TGTGCCAGCAGTTCAGGCGTCGAGCAGTACTTC. This codes for CASSSGVEQYF.

This rearrangement joins TRBV5-8 to TRBJ1-2, with D possibly matching TRBD1 (5 bases). CDR3 length: 17 amino acids. Looked up from germline, CDR1 is SGHTS and CDR2 is YDEGEE. V was clipped by 6 bases and J by 0 bases, with 21 bases between them. CDR3 in amino acids: CASTIWEGRLSNYGYTF. The CDR3 region has the DNA TGTGCCAGCACCATTTGGGAGGGGCGACTGTCTAACTATGGCTACACCTTC.

The CDR3 loop is CASSLLGDTEAFF. CDR3 sequence (DNA): TGTGCCAGCAGTTTATTGGGAGACACTGAAGCTTTCTTT. The chain combines TRBV27 with TRBJ1-1; D is ambiguous. The germline V and J ends were trimmed by 1 base and 3 bases, with 6 bases remaining between them. This CDR3 is built from 13 residues. Germline CDR1 MNHEY, CDR2 SMNVEV (reference sequence).

This CDR3 reads CASRYKGQGSYEQYF. The DNA of the CDR3 is TGTGCCAGCAGGTATAAGGGACAGGGAAGCTACGAGCAGTACTTC. The chain joins TRBV27 to TRBJ2-5, with 9 nucleotides matching TRBD1. TRBJ2-7 matches the DNA end more closely, so the J call is doubtful. This CDR3 spans 15 amino acids. Germline assignment: CDR1 MNHEY and CDR2 SMNVEV (reference sequence).